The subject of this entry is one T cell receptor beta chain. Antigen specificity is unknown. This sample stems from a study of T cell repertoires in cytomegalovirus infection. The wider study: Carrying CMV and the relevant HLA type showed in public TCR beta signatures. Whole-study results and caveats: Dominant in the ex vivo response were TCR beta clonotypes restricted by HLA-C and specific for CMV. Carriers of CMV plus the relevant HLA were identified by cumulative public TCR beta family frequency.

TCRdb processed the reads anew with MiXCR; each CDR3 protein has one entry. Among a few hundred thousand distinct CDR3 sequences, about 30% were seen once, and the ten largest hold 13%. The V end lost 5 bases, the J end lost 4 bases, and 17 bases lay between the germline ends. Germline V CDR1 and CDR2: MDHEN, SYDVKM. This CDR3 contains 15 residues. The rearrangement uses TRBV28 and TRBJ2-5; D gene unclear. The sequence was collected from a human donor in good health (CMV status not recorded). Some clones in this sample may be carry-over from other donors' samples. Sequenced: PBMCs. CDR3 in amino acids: CASSRAGPRGETQYF. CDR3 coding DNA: TGTGCCAGCAGTCGTGCAGGCCCCCGTGGAGAGACCCAGTACTTC.